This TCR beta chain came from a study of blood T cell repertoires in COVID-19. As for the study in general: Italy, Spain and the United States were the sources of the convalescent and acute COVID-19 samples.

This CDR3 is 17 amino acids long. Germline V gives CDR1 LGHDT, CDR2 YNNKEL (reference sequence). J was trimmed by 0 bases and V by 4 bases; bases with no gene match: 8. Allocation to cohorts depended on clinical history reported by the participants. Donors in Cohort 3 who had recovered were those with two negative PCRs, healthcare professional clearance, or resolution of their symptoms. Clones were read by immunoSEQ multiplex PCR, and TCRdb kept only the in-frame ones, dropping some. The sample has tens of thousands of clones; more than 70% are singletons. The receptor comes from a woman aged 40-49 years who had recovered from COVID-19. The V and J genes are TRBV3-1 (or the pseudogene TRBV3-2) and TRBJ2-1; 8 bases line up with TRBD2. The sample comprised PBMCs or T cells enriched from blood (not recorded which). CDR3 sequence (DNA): TGTGCCAGCAGCCTTACTGTAGCGGGGAGCTCCTACAATGAGCAGTTCTTC. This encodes CASSLTVAGSSYNEQFF.